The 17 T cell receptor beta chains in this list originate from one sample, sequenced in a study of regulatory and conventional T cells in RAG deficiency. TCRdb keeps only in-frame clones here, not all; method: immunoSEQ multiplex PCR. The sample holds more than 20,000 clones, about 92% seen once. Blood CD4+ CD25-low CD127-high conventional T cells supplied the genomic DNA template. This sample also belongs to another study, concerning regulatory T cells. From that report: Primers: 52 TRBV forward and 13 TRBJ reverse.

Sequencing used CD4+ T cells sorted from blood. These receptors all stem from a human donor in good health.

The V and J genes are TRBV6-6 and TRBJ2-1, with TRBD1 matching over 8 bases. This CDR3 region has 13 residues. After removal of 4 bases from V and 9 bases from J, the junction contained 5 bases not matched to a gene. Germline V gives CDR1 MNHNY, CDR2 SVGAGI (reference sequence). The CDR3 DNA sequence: TGTGCCAGCAGTTCCGACAGGGGCGCTGAGCAGTTCTTC. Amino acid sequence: CASSSDRGAEQFF.

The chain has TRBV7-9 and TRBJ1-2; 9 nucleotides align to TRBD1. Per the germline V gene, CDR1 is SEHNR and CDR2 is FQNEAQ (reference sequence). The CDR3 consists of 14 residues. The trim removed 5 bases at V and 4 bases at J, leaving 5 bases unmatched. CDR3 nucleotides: TGTGCCAGCAGCCCCGGGACAGGGACCTATGGCTACACCTTC. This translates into CASSPGTGTYGYTF.

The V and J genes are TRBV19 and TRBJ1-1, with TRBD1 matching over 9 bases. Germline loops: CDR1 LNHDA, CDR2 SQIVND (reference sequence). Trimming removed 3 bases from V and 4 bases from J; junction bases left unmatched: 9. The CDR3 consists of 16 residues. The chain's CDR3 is CASSMLSGTGSTEAFF. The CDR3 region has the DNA TGTGCCAGTAGTATGTTATCCGGGACAGGGTCCACTGAAGCTTTCTTT.

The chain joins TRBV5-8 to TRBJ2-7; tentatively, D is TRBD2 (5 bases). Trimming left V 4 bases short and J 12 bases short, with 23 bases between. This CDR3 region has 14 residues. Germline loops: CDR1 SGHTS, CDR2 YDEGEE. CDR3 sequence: CASSPGVGIVRSYF. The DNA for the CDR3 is TGTGCCAGCAGCCCCGGGGTAGGGATTGTGCGATCGTACTTC.

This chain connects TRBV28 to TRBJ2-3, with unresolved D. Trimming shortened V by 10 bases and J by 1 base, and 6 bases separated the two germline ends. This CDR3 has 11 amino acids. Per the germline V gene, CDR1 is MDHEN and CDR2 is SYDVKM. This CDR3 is CAIRGTDTQYF. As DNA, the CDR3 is TGTGCCATCCGAGGCACAGATACGCAGTATTTT.

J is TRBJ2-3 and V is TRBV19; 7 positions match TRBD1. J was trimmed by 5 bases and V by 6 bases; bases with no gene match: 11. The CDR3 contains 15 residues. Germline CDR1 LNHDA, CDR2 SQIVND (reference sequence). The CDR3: CASSLLGQGEDTQYF. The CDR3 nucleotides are TGTGCCAGTAGCCTGCTTGGCCAGGGGGAAGATACGCAGTATTTT. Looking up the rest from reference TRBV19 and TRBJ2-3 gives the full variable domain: DGGITQSPKYLFRKEGQNVTLSCEQNLNHDAMYWYRQDPGQGLRLIYYSQIVNDFQKGDIAEGYSVSREKKESFPLTVTSAQKNPTAFYLCASSLLGQGEDTQYFGPGTRLTVL.

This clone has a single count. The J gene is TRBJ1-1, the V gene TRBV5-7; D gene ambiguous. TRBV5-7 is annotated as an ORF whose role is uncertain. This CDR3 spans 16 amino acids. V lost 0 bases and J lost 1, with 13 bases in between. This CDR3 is CASSLVRSDGNTEAFF. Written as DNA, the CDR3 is TGTGCCAGCAGCTTGGTGAGGTCGGACGGGAACACTGAAGCTTTCTTT.

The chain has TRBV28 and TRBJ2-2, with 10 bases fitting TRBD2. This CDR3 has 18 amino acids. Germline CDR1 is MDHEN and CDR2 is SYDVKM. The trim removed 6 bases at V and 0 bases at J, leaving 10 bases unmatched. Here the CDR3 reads CASRGRAGGSPNTGELFF. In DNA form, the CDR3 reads TGTGCCAGCAGGGGGCGAGCGGGAGGGTCCCCGAACACCGGGGAGCTGTTTTTT. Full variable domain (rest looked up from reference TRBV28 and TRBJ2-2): DVKVTQSSRYLVKRTGEKVFLECVQDMDHENMFWYRQDPGLGLRLIYFSYDVKMKEKGDIPEGYSVSREKKERFSLILESASTNQTSMYLCASRGRAGGSPNTGELFFGEGSRLTVL.

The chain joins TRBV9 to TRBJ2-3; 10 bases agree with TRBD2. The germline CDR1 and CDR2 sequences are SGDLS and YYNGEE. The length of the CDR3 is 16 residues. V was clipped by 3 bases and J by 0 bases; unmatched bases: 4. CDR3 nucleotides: TGTGCCAGCAGCGCTCGACTAGCGGGTAGCACAGATACGCAGTATTTT. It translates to CASSARLAGSTDTQYF. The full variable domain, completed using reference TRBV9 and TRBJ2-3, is DSGVTQTPKHLITATGQRVTLRCSPRSGDLSVYWYQQSLDQGLQFLIQYYNGEERAKGNILERFSAQQFPDLHSELNLSSLELGDSALYFCASSARLAGSTDTQYFGPGTRLTVL.

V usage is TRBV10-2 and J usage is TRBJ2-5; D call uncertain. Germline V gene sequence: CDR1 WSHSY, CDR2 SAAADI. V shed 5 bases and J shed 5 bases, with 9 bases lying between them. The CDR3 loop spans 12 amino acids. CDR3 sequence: CASSLVGETQYF. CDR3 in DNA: TGCGCCAGCAGTTTGGTGGGGGAGACCCAGTACTTC.

CDR3 sequence reads: CASSARTAFTEKLFF. DNA of the CDR3: TGTGCCAGCAGCGCAAGGACAGCGTTTACCGAAAAACTGTTTTTT. This chain joins TRBV7-9 and TRBJ1-4; maybe TRBD1 (6 bases). Germline V lookup: CDR1 SEHNR, CDR2 FQNEAQ (reference sequence). CDR3 length: 15 residues. V was shortened by 5 bases and J by 8 bases, with 18 bases between the two germline ends.

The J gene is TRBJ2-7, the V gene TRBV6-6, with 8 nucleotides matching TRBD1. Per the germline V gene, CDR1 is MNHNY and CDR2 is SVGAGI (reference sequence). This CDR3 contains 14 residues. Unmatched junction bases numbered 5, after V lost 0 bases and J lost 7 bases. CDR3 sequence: CASSYSGQGGEQYF. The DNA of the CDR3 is TGTGCCAGCAGTTACTCCGGACAGGGTGGGGAGCAGTACTTC.

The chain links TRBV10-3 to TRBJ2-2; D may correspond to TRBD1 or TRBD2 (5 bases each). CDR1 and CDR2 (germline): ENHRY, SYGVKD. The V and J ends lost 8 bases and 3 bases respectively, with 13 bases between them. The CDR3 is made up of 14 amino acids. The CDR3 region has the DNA TGTGCCATCTCTTCCCAGGGAGACACCGGGGAGCTGTTTTTT. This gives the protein CAISSQGDTGELFF.

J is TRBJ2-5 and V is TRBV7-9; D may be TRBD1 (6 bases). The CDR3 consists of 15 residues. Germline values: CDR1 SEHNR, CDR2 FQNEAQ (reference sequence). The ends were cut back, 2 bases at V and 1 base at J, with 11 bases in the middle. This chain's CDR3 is CASSLSTGPQETQYF. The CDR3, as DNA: TGTGCCAGCAGCTTATCGACAGGACCCCAAGAGACCCAGTACTTC.

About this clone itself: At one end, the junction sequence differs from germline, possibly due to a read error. The CDR3 coding sequence is TGTGCCAGCAGGCCTAGCGGGGGGGCCGTATTTTTT. Protein sequence: CASRPSGGAVFF. The genes are TRBV27 and TRBJ2-3; 12 bases map to TRBD2. The CDR3 contains 12 residues. Germline CDR1 reads MNHEY; CDR2 reads SMNVEV (reference sequence).

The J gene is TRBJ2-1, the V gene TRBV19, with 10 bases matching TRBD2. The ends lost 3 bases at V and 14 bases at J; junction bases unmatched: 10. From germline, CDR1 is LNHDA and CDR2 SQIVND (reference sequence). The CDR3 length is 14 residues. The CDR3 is CASSMSLAGASEFF. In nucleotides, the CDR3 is TGTGCCAGTAGTATGTCGCTAGCGGGGGCCTCGGAGTTCTTC.

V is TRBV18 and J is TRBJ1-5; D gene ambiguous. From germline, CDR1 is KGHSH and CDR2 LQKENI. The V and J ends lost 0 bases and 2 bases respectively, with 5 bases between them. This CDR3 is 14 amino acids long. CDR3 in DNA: TGTGCCAGCTCACCACCAGAAGGCAATCAGCCCCAGCATTTT. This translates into CASSPPEGNQPQHF.